The 9 T cell receptor beta chains reported below all come from one sample, sequenced in a study of shared clonotypes between healthy human individuals. Naive CD8 cells lacked CD45RO, underwent positive selection for CCR7 and left out terminally differentiated effector memory CD45RA+ cells. Method: immunoSEQ multiplex PCR; TCRdb's copy keeps in-frame clones and lacks some. The data show more than 550,000 clones, approximately 90% seen once. Sequenced sample: naive CD8+ T cells sorted from blood. The receptors shown here come from a man aged 25-45 years in good health.

As to this clone: Other DNA sequences within the sample encode an identical CDR3. The gene calls are TRBV5-6 and TRBJ2-7, with a tentative D call TRBD1 (6 bases). V was shortened by 4 bases and J by 4 bases, with 6 bases between the two germline ends. Per germline, CDR1 SGHDT and CDR2 YYEEEE. This CDR3 is built from 11 residues. This chain's CDR3 is CASSRGYEQYF. As DNA, the CDR3 is TGTGCCAGCAGCAGGGGGTACGAGCAGTACTTC. The full variable domain, its missing parts supplied by reference TRBV5-6 and TRBJ2-7, is DAGVTQSPTHLIKTRGQQVTLRCSPKSGHDTVSWYQQALGQGPQFIFQYYEEEERQRGNFPDRFSGHQFPNYSSELNVNALLLGDSALYLCASSRGYEQYFGPGTRLTVT.

This clone was counted a single time. The rearrangement uses TRBV2 and TRBJ2-3; the D gene is possibly TRBD1 (6 bases). The germline CDR1 and CDR2 sequences are SNHLY and FYNNEI. This CDR3 comprises 14 residues. Trimming pared 7 bases from V and 3 bases from J, leaving 14 bases between. CDR3 protein: CASINRDLTDTQYF. CDR3 coding DNA: TGTGCCAGCATTAACAGGGATTTGACAGATACGCAGTATTTT.

The V gene is TRBV4-1, the J gene TRBJ2-3; D assignment may be TRBD1 or TRBD2 (5 bases each). Trimming cost V 3 bases and J 3 bases, with 16 bases left between them. This CDR3 is built from 16 residues. Germline CDR1 MGHRA, CDR2 YSYEKL. The CDR3 DNA reads TGCGCCAGCAGCCAGGACCCGGGACCAATAACAGATACGCAGTATTTT. This sequence encodes CASSQDPGPITDTQYF.

J is TRBJ2-7 and V is TRBV4-1; TRBD2 matches 10 bases. The CDR3 consists of 16 residues. Germline V gene lookup returns CDR1 MGHRA and CDR2 YSYEKL. The J segment lost 5 bases and the V segment lost 2 bases, leaving 9 bases of the junction unmatched. Here the CDR3 reads CASSQYIAGGYNEQYF. Here the CDR3 DNA reads TGCGCCAGCAGCCAATATATAGCGGGAGGTTATAACGAGCAGTACTTC.

The rearrangement links TRBV5-4 to TRBJ2-1, with TRBD2 matching over 9 bases. With V trimmed by 2 bases and J by 8 bases, 8 bases remained unmatched. The CDR3 runs 15 residues. Germline V gene sequence: CDR1 SGHNT, CDR2 YYREEE (reference sequence). The CDR3 loop is CASSLGTSQYDEQFF. The CDR3, as DNA: TGTGCCAGCAGCTTAGGGACTAGCCAGTATGATGAGCAGTTCTTC.

The chain combines TRBV7-2 with TRBJ2-1; D perhaps matches TRBD2 (5 bases). The germline V and J ends were trimmed by 3 bases and 5 bases, with 11 bases remaining between them. Germline-derived CDR1 and CDR2 are SGHTA and FQGNSA. The CDR3 spans 14 residues. The CDR3 here is CASSFELANNEQFF. DNA for the CDR3: TGTGCCAGCAGCTTCGAGCTAGCAAACAATGAGCAGTTCTTC.

The CDR3 here is CASSHSDGYTF. In nucleotides, the CDR3 is TGCGCCAGCAGCCACTCCGATGGCTACACCTTC. The chain employs TRBV4-1 and TRBJ1-2; no reliable D call. This CDR3 spans 11 amino acids. Trimming removed 3 bases at V and 6 bases at J, with 5 bases between. The germline V gene has CDR1 MGHRA and CDR2 YSYEKL.

This clone showed up just once. This chain joins TRBV5-1 and TRBJ2-3; TRBD2 matches at 11 bases. The CDR3 length is 17 residues. Germline V gene data show CDR1 as SGHRS and CDR2 as YFSETQ. J was trimmed by 5 bases and V by 4 bases; bases with no gene match: 12. In DNA, the CDR3 is TGCGCCAGCAGCCCACTGACTAGCGGGATGGGTGGAGATACGCAGTATTTT. As protein: CASSPLTSGMGGDTQYF. Together with reference TRBV5-1 and TRBJ2-3, the CDR3 gives the full variable domain: KAGVTQTPRYLIKTRGQQVTLSCSPISGHRSVSWYQQTPGQGLQFLFEYFSETQRNKGNFPGRFSGRQFSNSRSEMNVSTLELGDSALYLCASSPLTSGMGGDTQYFGPGTRLTVL.

The chain has TRBV11-2 and TRBJ2-2; D remains unclear. From germline, CDR1 is SGHAT and CDR2 FQNNGV. The CDR3 has 17 residues. V was pared by 2 bases and J by 3 bases, with 16 bases between. In DNA form, the CDR3 reads TGTGCCAGCAGCTTATTTCCCCAGCCATTTTACACCGGGGAGCTGTTTTTT. Translated, it gives CASSLFPQPFYTGELFF.